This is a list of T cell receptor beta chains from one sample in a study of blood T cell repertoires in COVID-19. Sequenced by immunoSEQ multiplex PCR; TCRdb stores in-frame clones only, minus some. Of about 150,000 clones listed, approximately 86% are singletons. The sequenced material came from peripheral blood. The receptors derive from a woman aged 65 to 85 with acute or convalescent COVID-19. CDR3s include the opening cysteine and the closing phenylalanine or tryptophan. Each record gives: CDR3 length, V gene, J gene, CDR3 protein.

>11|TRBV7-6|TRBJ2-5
CASVGGETQYF
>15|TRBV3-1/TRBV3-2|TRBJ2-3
CASRRRGYSTDTQYF
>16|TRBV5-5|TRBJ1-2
CASSLGDTVTSSGYTF
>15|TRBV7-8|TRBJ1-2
CASSLDRGTAYGYTF
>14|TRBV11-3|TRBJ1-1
CASSLGTGRSEAFF
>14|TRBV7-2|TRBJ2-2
CASSLEQGAGELFF
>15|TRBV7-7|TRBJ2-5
CASSLGTGPLETQYF
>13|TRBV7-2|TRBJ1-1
CASSTGPNTEAFF
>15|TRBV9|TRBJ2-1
CASSVAAGSYNEQFF
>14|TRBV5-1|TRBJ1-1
CASSLSGLNTEAFF
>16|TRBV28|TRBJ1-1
CASSLVQGWTRTEAFF
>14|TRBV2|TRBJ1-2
CASSEDRQNYGYTF
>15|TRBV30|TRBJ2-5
CAWTGGSGGQETQYF
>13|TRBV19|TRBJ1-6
CASTQRGEAPLHF
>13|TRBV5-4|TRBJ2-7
CASSAQGSHEQYF
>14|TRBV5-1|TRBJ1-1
CASSRVGQGEEAFF
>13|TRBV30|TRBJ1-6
CAWTAGTGSPLHF
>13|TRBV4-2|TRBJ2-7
CASSQPGAYEQYF
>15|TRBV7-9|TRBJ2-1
CASSFYAGADNEQFF
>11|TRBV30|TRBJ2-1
CAFRVLNEQFF
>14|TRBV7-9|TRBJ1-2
CASRGQGINYGYTF
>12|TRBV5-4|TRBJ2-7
CASSSGAYEQYF
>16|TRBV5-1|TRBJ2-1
CASSLIAGGSSNEQFF
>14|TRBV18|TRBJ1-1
CASSPSQRNTEAFF
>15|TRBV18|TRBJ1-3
CASSADRGGRNTIYF
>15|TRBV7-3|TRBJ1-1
CASNTRTGSHTEAFF
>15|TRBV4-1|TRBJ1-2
CASGGEPGTKYGYTF
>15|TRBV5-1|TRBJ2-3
CASRGGVGPTDTQYF
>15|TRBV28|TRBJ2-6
CATISPGAGANVLTF
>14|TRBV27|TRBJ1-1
CASSFSVSGTEAFF
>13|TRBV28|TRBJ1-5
CASSQGFNQPQHF
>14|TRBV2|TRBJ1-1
CASSDRGRRAEAFF
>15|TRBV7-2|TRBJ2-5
CASSSPTGNQETQYF
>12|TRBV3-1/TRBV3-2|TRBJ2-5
CASSQTWETQYF
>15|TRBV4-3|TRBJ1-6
CASSQENRVNSPLHF
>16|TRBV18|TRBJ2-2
CASSPPGGLNTGELFF
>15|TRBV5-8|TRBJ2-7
CASSKRDSPSYEQYF
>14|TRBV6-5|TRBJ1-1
CASSYTWDRAEAFF
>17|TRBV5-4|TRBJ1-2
CASSSVPISDGVYGYTF
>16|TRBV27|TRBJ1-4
CASRGQGMGLDEKLFF
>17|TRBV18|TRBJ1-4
CASSPELVGATNEKLFF
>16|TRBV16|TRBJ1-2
CASSQLSGQGNYGYTF
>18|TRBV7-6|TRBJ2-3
CASSPRPGTGRMADTQYF
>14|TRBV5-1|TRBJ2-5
CASSSSPNEETQYF
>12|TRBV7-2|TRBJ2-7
CASSITAYEQYF
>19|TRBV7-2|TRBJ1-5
CASSSRGHTPTGSNQPQHF
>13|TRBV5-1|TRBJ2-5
CATGGTNQETQYF
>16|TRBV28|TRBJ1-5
CASSFSGGYSNQPQHF
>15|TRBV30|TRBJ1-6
CAWSVPGAGNSPLHF
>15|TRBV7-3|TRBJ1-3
CASSSPRAIRNTIYF